This T cell receptor beta chain was captured in a study of T cell responses to AZD1222 COVID-19 vaccine. Regarding the study as a whole: At baseline, seropositivity was found in only 5 to 7 AZD1222 recipients. Two AZD1222 doses significantly raised spike-specific TCR breadth and depth over controls. Repertoire samples came only from after the peak T cell response.

The table lists this clone with a few counts. Its matching antigen is unknown. V lost 3 bases and J lost 5, with 10 bases in between. Germline loops: CDR1 WSHSY, CDR2 SAAADI. This CDR3 region has 13 residues. The repertoire was sequenced with immunoSEQ multiplex PCR; TCRdb's copy has only in-frame clones and lacks some. The data show 150,000 to 200,000 clones, with 92% seen just once and 4.4% held by the top ten. Sample: peripheral blood, taken on day 0 of MenACWY control vaccination. This receptor was obtained from an adult in good health. The rearrangement joins TRBV10-2 to TRBJ1-2; D is uncertain. The CDR3 here is CASSDSWIYGYTF. CDR3 DNA sequence: TGCGCCAGCAGTGATTCCTGGATATATGGCTACACCTTC.